This T cell receptor (beta chain) came from a study of cytotoxic CD8 clonotypes in ibrutinib-treated CLL. Whole-study context: The study recorded mean values of about 260,000 productive templates and tens of thousands of productive rearrangements per sample. Overall study findings and caveats: Samples were collected at differing times from sustained-remission and progressing patients. Clonality increased with ibrutinib response but returned toward baseline at progression. Under treatment, the uncommon public clonotypes either contracted or remained stable.

The method was immunoSEQ multiplex PCR; TCRdb's version includes in-frame clones alone and lacks a portion of them. The sample shows over 200,000 clones, 75% to 80% of them seen only once. Germline V gene lookup returns CDR1 MNHEY and CDR2 SVGAGI. Unmatched junction bases numbered 10, after V lost 4 bases and J lost 3 bases. This CDR3 region has 16 residues. In the case of this clone: Its antigen is unidentified.

The V and J genes are TRBV6-5 and TRBJ1-1, with 8 bases that match TRBD1. The material was PBMCs, obtained after 12 months of ibrutinib treatment. This receptor was taken from a human donor with chronic lymphocytic leukemia. The CDR3 loop is CASSWDRQEVYTEAFF. The CDR3 DNA reads TGTGCCAGCAGTTGGGACAGGCAAGAAGTTTACACTGAAGCTTTCTTT.